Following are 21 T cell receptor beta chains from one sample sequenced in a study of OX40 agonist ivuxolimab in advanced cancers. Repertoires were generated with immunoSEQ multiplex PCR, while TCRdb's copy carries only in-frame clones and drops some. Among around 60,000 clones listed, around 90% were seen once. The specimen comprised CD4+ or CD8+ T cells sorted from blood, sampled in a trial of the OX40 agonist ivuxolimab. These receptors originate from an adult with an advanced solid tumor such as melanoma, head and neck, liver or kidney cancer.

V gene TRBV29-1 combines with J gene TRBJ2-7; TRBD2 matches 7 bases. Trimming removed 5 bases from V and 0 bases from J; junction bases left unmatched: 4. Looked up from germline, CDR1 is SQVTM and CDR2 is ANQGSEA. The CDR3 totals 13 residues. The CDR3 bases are TGCAGCGTTCCTAGCGGAAACTCCTACGAGCAGTACTTC. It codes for CSVPSGNSYEQYF.

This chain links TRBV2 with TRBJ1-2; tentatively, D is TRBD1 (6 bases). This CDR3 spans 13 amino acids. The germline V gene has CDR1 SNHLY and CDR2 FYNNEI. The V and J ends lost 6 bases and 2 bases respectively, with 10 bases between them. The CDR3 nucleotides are TGTGCCAGCAGCCCTACAGGGAACTATGGCTACACCTTC. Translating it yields CASSPTGNYGYTF. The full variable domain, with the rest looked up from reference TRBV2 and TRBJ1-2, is EPEVTQTPSHQVTQMGQEVILRCVPISNHLYFYWYRQILGQKVEFLVSFYNNEISEKSEIFDDQFSVERPDGSNFTLKIRSTKLEDSAMYFCASSPTGNYGYTFGSGTRLTVV.

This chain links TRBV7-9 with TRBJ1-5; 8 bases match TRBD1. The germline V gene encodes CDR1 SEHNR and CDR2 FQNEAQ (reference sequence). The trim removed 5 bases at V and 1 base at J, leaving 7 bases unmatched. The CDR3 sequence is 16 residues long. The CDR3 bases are TGTGCCAGCAGCCCCTCAGGGGGCGCGAGCAATCAGCCCCAGCATTTT. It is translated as CASSPSGGASNQPQHF. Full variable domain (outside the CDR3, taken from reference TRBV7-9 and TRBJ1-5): DTGVSQNPRHKITKRGQNVTFRCDPISEHNRLYWYRQTLGQGPEFLTYFQNEAQLEKSRLLSDRFSAERPKGSFSTLEIQRTEQGDSAMYLCASSPSGGASNQPQHFGDGTRLSIL.

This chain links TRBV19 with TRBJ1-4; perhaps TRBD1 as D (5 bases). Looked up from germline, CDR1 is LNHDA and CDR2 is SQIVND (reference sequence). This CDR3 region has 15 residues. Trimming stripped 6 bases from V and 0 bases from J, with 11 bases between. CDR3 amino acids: CASSDRGATNEKLFF. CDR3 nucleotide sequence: TGTGCCAGTAGCGACCGGGGGGCAACTAATGAAAAACTGTTTTTT.

CDR3 sequence (DNA): TGTGCCAGTAGTCTCCCCCGGGAGGGCCCCGTCACCGGGGAGCTGTTTTTT. Amino acid sequence: CASSLPREGPVTGELFF. V usage is TRBV19 and J usage is TRBJ2-2; 8 bases map to TRBD2. This CDR3 region has 17 residues. V lost 5 bases, J lost 4 bases, and 12 bases stayed unmatched. From germline, CDR1 is LNHDA and CDR2 SQIVND (reference sequence).

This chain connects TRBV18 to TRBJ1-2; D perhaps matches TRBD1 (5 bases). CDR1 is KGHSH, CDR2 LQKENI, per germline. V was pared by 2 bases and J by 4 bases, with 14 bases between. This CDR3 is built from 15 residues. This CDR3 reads CASSPTRGHVYGYTF. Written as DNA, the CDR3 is TGTGCCAGCTCACCAACGCGCGGACACGTCTATGGCTACACCTTC.

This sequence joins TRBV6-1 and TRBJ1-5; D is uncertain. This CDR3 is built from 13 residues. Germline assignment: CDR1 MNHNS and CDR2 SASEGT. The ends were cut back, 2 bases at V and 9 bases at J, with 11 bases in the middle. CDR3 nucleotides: TGTGCCAGCAGTGAATCGGGTTTCAGGCCCCAGCATTTT. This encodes CASSESGFRPQHF.

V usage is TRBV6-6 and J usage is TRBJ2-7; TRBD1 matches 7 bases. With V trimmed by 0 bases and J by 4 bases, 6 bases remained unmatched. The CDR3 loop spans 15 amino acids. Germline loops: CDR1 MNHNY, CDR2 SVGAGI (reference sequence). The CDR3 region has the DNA TGTGCCAGCAGTTACTCCGGGACAGAAGGATACGAGCAGTACTTC. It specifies CASSYSGTEGYEQYF.

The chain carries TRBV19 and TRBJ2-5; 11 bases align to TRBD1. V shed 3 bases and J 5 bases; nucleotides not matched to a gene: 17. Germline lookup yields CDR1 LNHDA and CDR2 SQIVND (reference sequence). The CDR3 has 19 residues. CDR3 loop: CASSMSHRGQGGARETQYF. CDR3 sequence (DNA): TGTGCCAGTAGTATGTCACATAGGGGACAGGGGGGAGCCAGGGAGACCCAGTACTTC.

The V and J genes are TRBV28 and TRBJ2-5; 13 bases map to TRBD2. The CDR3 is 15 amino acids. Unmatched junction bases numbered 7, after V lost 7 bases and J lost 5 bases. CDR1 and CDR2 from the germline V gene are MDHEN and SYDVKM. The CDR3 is CASTKLAGGRETQYF. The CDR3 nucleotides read TGTGCCAGCACCAAACTAGCGGGAGGGAGGGAGACCCAGTACTTC.

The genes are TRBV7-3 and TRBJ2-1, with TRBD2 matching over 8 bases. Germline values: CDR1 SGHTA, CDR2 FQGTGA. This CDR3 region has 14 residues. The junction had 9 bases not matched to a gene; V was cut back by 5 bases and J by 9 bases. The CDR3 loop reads CASSDDVSGTEQFF. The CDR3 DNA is TGTGCCAGCAGCGACGACGTTAGCGGGACTGAGCAGTTCTTC.

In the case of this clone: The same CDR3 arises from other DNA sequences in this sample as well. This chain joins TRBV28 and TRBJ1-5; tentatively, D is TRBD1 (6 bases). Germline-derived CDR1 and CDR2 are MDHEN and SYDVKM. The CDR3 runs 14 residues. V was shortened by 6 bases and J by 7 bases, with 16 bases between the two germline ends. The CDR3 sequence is CASSLRGVWQPQHF. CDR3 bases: TGTGCCAGCAGCTTAAGGGGGGTGTGGCAGCCCCAGCATTTT.

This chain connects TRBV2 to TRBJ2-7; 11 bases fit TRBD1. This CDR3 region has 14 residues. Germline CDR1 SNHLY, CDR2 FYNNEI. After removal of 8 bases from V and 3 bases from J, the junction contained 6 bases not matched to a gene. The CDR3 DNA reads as TGTGCCAGCGGCTCAGGGACAGGGGGCTACGAGCAGTACTTC. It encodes CASGSGTGGYEQYF.

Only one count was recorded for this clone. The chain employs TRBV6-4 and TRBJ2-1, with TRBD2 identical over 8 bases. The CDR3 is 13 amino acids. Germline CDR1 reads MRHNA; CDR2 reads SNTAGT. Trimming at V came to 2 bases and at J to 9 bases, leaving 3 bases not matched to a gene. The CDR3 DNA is TGTGCCAGCAGTGACCGGACTAGCTCTGAGCAGTTCTTC. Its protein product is CASSDRTSSEQFF.

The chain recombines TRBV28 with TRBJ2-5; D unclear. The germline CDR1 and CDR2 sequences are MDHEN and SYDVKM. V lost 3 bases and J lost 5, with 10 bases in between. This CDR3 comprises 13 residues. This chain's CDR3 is CASSFRTPETQYF. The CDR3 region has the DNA TGTGCCAGCAGTTTTCGGACGCCGGAGACCCAGTACTTC.

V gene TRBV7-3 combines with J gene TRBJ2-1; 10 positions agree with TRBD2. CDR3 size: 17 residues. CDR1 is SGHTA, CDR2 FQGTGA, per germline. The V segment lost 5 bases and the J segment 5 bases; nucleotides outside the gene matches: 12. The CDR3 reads CASSPYPAGGPNNEQFF. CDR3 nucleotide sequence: TGTGCCAGCAGCCCCTACCCAGCGGGAGGGCCGAACAATGAGCAGTTCTTC. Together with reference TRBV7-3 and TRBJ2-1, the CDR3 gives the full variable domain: GAGVSQTPSNKVTEKGKYVELRCDPISGHTALYWYRQSLGQGPEFLIYFQGTGAADDSGLPNDRFFAVRPEGSVSTLKIQRTERGDSAVYLCASSPYPAGGPNNEQFFGPGTRLTVL.

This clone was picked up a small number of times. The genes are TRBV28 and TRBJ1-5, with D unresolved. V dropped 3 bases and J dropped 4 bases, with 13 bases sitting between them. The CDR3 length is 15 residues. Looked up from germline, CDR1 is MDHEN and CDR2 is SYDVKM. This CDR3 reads CASSFRRHGNQPQHF. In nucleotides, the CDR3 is TGTGCCAGCAGTTTTCGACGACACGGGAATCAGCCCCAGCATTTT.

The CDR3 coding sequence is TGCAGCGTGAACCCAAAGGGGCCAAATGAGCAGTTCTTC. Its protein is CSVNPKGPNEQFF. The V gene is TRBV29-1, the J gene TRBJ2-1; possible D gene TRBD1, 5 bases. This CDR3 region has 13 residues. Trimming stripped 6 bases from V and 7 bases from J, with 16 bases between. From germline, CDR1 is SQVTM and CDR2 ANQGSEA.

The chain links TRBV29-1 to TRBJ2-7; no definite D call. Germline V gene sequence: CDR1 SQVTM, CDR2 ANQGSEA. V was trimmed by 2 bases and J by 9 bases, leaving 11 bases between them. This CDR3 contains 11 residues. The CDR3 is CSVESPWGQYF. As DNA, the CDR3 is TGCAGCGTTGAAAGTCCTTGGGGGCAGTACTTC.

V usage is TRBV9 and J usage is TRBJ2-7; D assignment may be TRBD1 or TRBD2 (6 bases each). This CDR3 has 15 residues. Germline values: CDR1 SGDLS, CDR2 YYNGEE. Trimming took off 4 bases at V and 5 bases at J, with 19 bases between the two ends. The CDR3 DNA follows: TGTGCCAGCAGCTTGGGGGGCCAGGAAGAGGACGAGCAGTACTTC. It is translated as CASSLGGQEEDEQYF.

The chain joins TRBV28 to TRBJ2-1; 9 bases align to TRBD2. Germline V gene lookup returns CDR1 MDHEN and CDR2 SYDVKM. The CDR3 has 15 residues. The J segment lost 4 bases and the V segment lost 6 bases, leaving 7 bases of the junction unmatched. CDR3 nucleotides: TGTGCCAGCAGAGTAGCGGGAGTGATATACAATGAGCAGTTCTTC. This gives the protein CASRVAGVIYNEQFF.